A selection of T cell receptor beta chains follows, all from one sample in a study of vaccination effects on CD4 cells after COVID-19. Assay used: immunoSEQ multiplex PCR; TCRdb lists only in-frame clones, some missing. Of 65,000 to 95,000 clones in the sample, under 80% are singletons; the top ten hold 0.85% to 1.3%. Which antigens these TCRs recognize remains unknown. This material consisted of CD4+ T cells from PBMCs cultured with HCoV-OC43 spike peptides, taken after COVID-19 vaccination. The origin of the receptors is a human donor who received a COVID-19 vaccine. Each CDR3 is given with its conserved first and last residue. The order of the fields is V gene, J gene, D gene, clone size, CDR3 protein, CDR3 DNA. The D gene is left open where the match is weak. The size entry is marked missing in some rows and otherwise reads once, few, many or a size class.

>TRBV6-5|TRBJ1-5|TRBD1|-
CASSRDRDGNQPQHF
TGTGCCAGCAGTCGAGACAGGGATGGCAATCAGCCCCAGCATTTT
>TRBV6-5|TRBJ1-1|-|-
CASSYLSGVTEAFF
TGTGCCAGCAGTTATCTTTCCGGTGTCACTGAAGCTTTCTTT
>TRBV28|TRBJ1-5|-|-
CASSTPPLSNQPQHF
TGTGCCAGCAGCACCCCGCCCCTTAGCAATCAGCCCCAGCATTTT
>TRBV3-1/TRBV3-2|TRBJ2-5|-|-
CASSPEHPPRTQYF
TGTGCCAGCAGCCCCGAACACCCCCCGCGGACCCAGTACTTC
>TRBV4-1|TRBJ2-3|-|few
CASRPYQTQRGGGTQYF
TGCGCCAGCAGACCCTATCAGACCCAAAGAGGTGGAGGTACGCAGTATTTT
>TRBV2|TRBJ1-2|-|-
CASSETETYGYTF
TGTGCCAGCAGTGAAACAGAGACCTATGGCTACACCTTC
>TRBV6-6|TRBJ1-6|TRBD1|once
CASSRPRTRQGSPPLHF
TGTGCCAGCAGTCGCCCCCGGACCAGACAGGGCTCTCCACCCCTCCACTTT
>TRBV30|TRBJ1-3|-|-
CAWSRGTGNTIYF
TGTGCCTGGAGTAGGGGAACTGGAAACACCATATATTTT
>TRBV6-1|TRBJ1-4|-|-
CASSELPTTNEKLFF
TGTGCCAGCAGTGAGTTACCAACAACTAATGAAAAACTGTTTTTT
>TRBV11-2|TRBJ2-2|TRBD1|-
CASSQQGTGQTGELFF
TGTGCCAGCAGCCAACAAGGGACAGGGCAAACCGGGGAGCTGTTTTTT
>TRBV29-1|TRBJ2-4|TRBD2|-
CSVEGKAGGQRNIQYF
TGCAGCGTTGAGGGAAAAGCGGGGGGGCAGCGAAACATTCAGTACTTC
>TRBV28|TRBJ2-5|TRBD1|-
CASSLPARGQETQYF
TGTGCCAGCAGTTTACCGGCCAGGGGGCAAGAGACCCAGTACTTC
>TRBV6-6|TRBJ2-1|TRBD1|-
CASSYPSTGGSQFF
TGTGCCAGCAGTTATCCCTCGACAGGGGGCAGTCAGTTCTTC
>TRBV18|TRBJ1-5|-|-
CASSPFGGSNQPQHF
TGTGCCAGCTCACCATTTGGGGGTAGCAATCAGCCCCAGCATTTT
>TRBV28|TRBJ1-2|-|few
CASSPRFAPNYGYTF
TGTGCCAGCAGTCCCCGGTTTGCTCCTAACTATGGCTACACCTTC
>TRBV5-1|TRBJ2-3|-|-
CASSLAASGTSTDTQYF
TGCGCCAGCAGCTTGGCAGCCTCCGGGACTAGCACAGATACGCAGTATTTT
>TRBV7-8|TRBJ1-4|-|-
CASSLLIQGGKGEKLFF
TGTGCCAGCAGCCTCCTAATCCAGGGCGGGAAGGGTGAAAAACTGTTTTTT
>TRBV7-2|TRBJ1-2|-|-
CASSLAAGWGYGYTF
TGTGCCAGCAGCTTAGCGGCAGGGTGGGGGTATGGCTACACCTTC
>TRBV5-1|TRBJ1-6|-|once
CASSRGPGPSNSPLHF
TGCGCCAGCAGCCGCGGCCCAGGGCCGAGTAATTCACCCCTCCACTTT
>TRBV2|TRBJ2-1|-|few
CASSGTAINEQFF
TGTGCCAGCAGTGGGACAGCTATCAATGAGCAGTTCTTC
>TRBV4-1|TRBJ1-1|-|-
CASSLKRGGRDEAFF
TGCGCCAGCAGCCTCAAGAGGGGGGGGCGGGATGAAGCTTTCTTT
>TRBV12-3/TRBV12-4|TRBJ1-4|-|-
CASSFRTELFF
TGTGCCAGCAGTTTCCGGACAGAACTTTTTTTT
>TRBV28|TRBJ2-6|TRBD1|once
CASSFERGLSGANVLTF
TGTGCCAGCAGTTTCGAGAGGGGGCTTTCTGGGGCCAACGTCCTGACTTTC
>TRBV7-9|TRBJ2-5|TRBD2|once
CASSLLRTSQETQYF
TGTGCCAGCAGCTTGCTTCGGACTAGTCAAGAGACCCAGTACTTC
>TRBV7-3|TRBJ2-1|TRBD1|-
CASSPDRGRSSEQFF
TGTGCCAGCAGCCCCGACAGGGGGCGGTCGAGTGAGCAGTTCTTC
>TRBV6-5|TRBJ1-6|-|once
CASSSRDFLDNSPLHF
TGTGCCAGCAGTTCACGGGACTTCTTAGATAATTCACCCCTCCACTTT
>TRBV6-5|TRBJ2-6|-|-
CASGRISGANVLTF
TGTGCCAGCGGGAGGATTTCTGGGGCCAACGTCCTGACTTTC
>TRBV5-6|TRBJ2-5|-|-
CASSLVEGGTQYF
TGTGCCAGCAGCTTGGTTGAGGGGGGGACCCAGTACTTC
>TRBV12-5|TRBJ2-1|TRBD2|-
CATLRGTRGGNEQFF
TGTGCTACATTGAGGGGGACTAGGGGGGGGAATGAGCAGTTCTTC
>TRBV5-1|TRBJ2-3|TRBD2|-
CASSSGGTDTQYF
TGCGCCAGCAGCTCGGGAGGGACAGATACGCAGTATTTT
>TRBV6-5|TRBJ1-2|-|-
CASSRTGSPAYGYTF
TGTGCCAGCAGTCGGACGGGATCGCCAGCGTATGGCTACACCTTC
>TRBV2|TRBJ2-1|TRBD1|few
CASSEQGATYNEQFF
TGTGCCAGCAGTGAACAGGGGGCGACTTACAATGAGCAGTTCTTC
>TRBV28|TRBJ2-3|-|-
CASSEFRVTFTDTQYF
TGTGCCAGCAGCGAATTCAGGGTTACTTTCACAGATACGCAGTATTTT
>TRBV6-5|TRBJ2-5|TRBD1|-
CASSYSGTGLEETQYF
TGTGCCAGCAGTTACTCAGGGACAGGGCTAGAAGAGACCCAGTACTTC
>TRBV5-1|TRBJ2-2|-|-
CASSWAGQNTGELFF
TGCGCCAGCAGCTGGGCTGGACAGAACACCGGGGAGCTGTTTTTT
>TRBV5-1|TRBJ2-3|TRBD2|-
CASSRGVITDTQYF
TGCGCCAGCAGCCGGGGGGTTATCACAGATACGCAGTATTTT
>TRBV29-1|TRBJ1-2|-|-
CSVEDRPGRDYGYTF
TGCAGCGTTGAAGATCGTCCAGGCCGGGACTATGGCTACACCTTC
>TRBV4-3|TRBJ2-1|-|-
CASSQQTQREQFF
TGCGCCAGCAGCCAACAAACCCAAAGGGAGCAGTTCTTC
>TRBV2|TRBJ2-3|TRBD2|-
CASGLRLATDTQYF
TGTGCCAGCGGGTTAAGACTAGCCACAGATACGCAGTATTTT
>TRBV4-1|TRBJ1-5|-|-
CASSLGGGRMGNQPQHF
TGCGCCAGCAGCCTGGGAGGAGGGAGGATGGGCAATCAGCCCCAGCATTTT
>TRBV5-1|TRBJ1-1|TRBD1|-
CASSWTGGIENTEAFF
TGCGCCAGCAGCTGGACAGGGGGCATAGAGAACACTGAAGCTTTCTTT
>TRBV7-9|TRBJ1-4|-|-
CASSLGLPDGEKLFF
TGTGCCAGCAGCTTAGGGCTCCCAGATGGTGAAAAACTGTTTTTT